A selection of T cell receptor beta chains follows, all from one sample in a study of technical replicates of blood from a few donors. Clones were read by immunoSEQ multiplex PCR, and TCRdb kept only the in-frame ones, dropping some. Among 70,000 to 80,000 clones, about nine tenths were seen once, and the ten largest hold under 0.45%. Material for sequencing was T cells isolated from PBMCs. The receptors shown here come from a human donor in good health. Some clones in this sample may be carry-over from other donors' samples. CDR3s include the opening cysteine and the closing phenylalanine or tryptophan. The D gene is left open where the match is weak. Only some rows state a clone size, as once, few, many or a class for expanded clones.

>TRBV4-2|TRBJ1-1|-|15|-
CASSQDEGGSTEAFF
TGTGCCAGCAGCCAAGATGAGGGAGGAAGCACTGAAGCTTTCTTT
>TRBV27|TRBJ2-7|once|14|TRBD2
CASSLRLGLGEQYF
TGTGCCAGCAGTTTGCGGCTAGGACTAGGCGAGCAGTACTTC
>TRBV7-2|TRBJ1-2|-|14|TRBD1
CASSMDRANYGYTF
TGTGCCAGCAGCATGGACAGGGCCAACTATGGCTACACCTTC
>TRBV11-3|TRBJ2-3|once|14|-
CASSFMGEADTQYF
TGTGCCAGCAGCTTTATGGGAGAGGCAGATACGCAGTATTTT
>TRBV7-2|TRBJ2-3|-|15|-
CASSFGFAGVDTQYF
TGTGCCAGCAGCTTCGGGTTTGCAGGGGTAGATACGCAGTATTTT
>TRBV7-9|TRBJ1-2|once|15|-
CASSLVSDRRYGYTF
TGTGCCAGCAGCTTAGTGTCAGACAGGCGATATGGCTACACCTTC
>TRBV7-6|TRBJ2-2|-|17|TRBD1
CASSFLGQGHDTGELFF
TGTGCCAGCAGCTTCCTAGGACAGGGGCACGACACCGGGGAGCTGTTTTTT
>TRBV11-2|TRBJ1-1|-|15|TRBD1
CASSLEQGYSTEAFF
TGTGCCAGCAGCTTAGAACAGGGGTATAGCACTGAAGCTTTCTTT
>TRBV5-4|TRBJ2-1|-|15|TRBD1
CASSYWDRGSNEQFF
TGTGCCAGCAGCTATTGGGACAGGGGGAGCAATGAGCAGTTCTTC
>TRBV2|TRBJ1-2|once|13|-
CASKIERYGYSKF
TGTGCCAGCAAAATCGAGCGATATGGCTATTCTAAATTC
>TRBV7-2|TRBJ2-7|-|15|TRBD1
CASSRDRGVIYEQYF
TGTGCCAGCAGCAGGGACAGGGGAGTTATCTACGAGCAGTACTTC
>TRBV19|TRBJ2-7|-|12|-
CASSPGLHEQYF
TGTGCCAGTAGCCCAGGGCTCCACGAGCAGTACTTC
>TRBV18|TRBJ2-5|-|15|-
CASSPPRTTRETQYF
TGTGCCAGCTCACCACCTCGGACTACAAGGGAGACCCAGTACTTC